This T cell receptor beta chain derives from a study of STAT3 mutations in large granular lymphocyte leukemia. Whole-study findings and limits: Every T-LGLL patient had at least one immunodominant TCRbeta clonotype. Differing intervals and regimens complicate linking therapy response to clone burden. In about 35% of the 18 patients, new TCR clonotypes emerged after therapy.

On this clone itself: Its antigen remains unknown.

Average productive template count per sample was around 40,000. The data were produced by immunoSEQ multiplex PCR, yet TCRdb's version contains in-frame clones alone and is incomplete. Here the sample spans over 25,000 clones, approximately 83% being singletons. The V end was cut by 9 bases, the J end by 6 bases, with 12 bases between. This CDR3 contains 11 residues. Per germline, CDR1 ENHRY and CDR2 SYGVKD. The clonotype originates from a man in his 60s with T-cell large granular lymphocyte leukemia. Some clones in this sample may be carry-over from other donors' samples. The chain employs TRBV10-3 and TRBJ2-7; D might be TRBD1 (6 bases). Sequencing was carried out using peripheral blood mononuclear cells. The CDR3 DNA follows: TGTGCCATTTCGCCACAGGGCGAGCAGTACTTC. Protein product: CAISPQGEQYF.